The 16 T cell receptor beta chains below come from one sample, sequenced in a study of immune evolution from preneoplasia to lung adenocarcinoma. Data came from immunoSEQ multiplex PCR; TCRdb stores just in-frame clones and leaves some out. In the table there are 4,500 or so clones, around 74% of which are singletons. The sample taken for sequencing was FFPE lung adenocarcinoma in situ tissue. These receptors originate from a person between 60 and 80 years old with lung adenocarcinoma.

The chain combines TRBV29-1 with TRBJ2-5; D may be TRBD2 (5 bases). Germline V gives CDR1 SQVTM, CDR2 ANQGSEA. Trimming cost V 4 bases and J 1 base, with 13 bases left between them. The CDR3 has 14 residues. CDR3: CSVGLPGTQETQYF. CDR3 DNA: TGCAGCGTTGGGCTCCCGGGAACCCAAGAGACCCAGTACTTC.

This clone was counted between two and nine times. This sequence joins TRBV4-1 and TRBJ2-1; D remains unclear. This CDR3 region has 13 residues. Germline CDR1 reads MGHRA; CDR2 reads YSYEKL. V was pared by 6 bases and J by 0 bases, with 6 bases between. The CDR3, as DNA: TGCGCCAGCAGTTGGAGCTCCTACAATGAGCAGTTCTTC. Translation: CASSWSSYNEQFF.

The rearrangement uses TRBV18 and TRBJ2-7, with 14 positions matching TRBD2. The CDR3 runs to 17 residues. Germline V gene lookup returns CDR1 KGHSH and CDR2 LQKENI. The J segment lost 3 bases and the V segment lost 6 bases, leaving 10 bases of the junction unmatched. The CDR3 DNA follows: TGTGCCAGCTCCCGTGAGGGACTAGCGGGGGCGATCTACGAGCAGTACTTC. Encoded protein: CASSREGLAGAIYEQYF.

The chain employs TRBV18 and TRBJ2-2, with a weak D call TRBD1 (6 bases). V shed 5 bases and J shed 6 bases, with 13 bases lying between them. CDR3 size: 14 residues. Germline assignment: CDR1 KGHSH and CDR2 LQKENI. The CDR3 nucleotides read TGTGCCAGCTCAAAAACAGGGATCCCCGGGGAGCTGTTTTTT. The encoded protein is CASSKTGIPGELFF.

The rearrangement links TRBV30 to TRBJ2-5, with D perhaps TRBD2 (5 bases). CDR1 GTSNPN and CDR2 SVGIG come from the germline V gene (reference sequence). The length of the CDR3 is 13 residues. The ends were cut back, 5 bases at V and 4 bases at J, with 14 bases in the middle. This chain's CDR3 is CAWCRGRRETQYF. The DNA of the CDR3 is TGTGCCTGGTGCAGAGGGCGGAGAGAGACCCAGTACTTC.

The chain joins TRBV30 to TRBJ1-4, with D hard to call. This CDR3 contains 15 residues. Trimming removed 3 bases from V and 0 bases from J, with 11 bases in between. The V gene's germline CDR1 is GTSNPN and CDR2 SVGIG (reference sequence). This chain's CDR3 is CAWRPDGTTNEKLFF. Written as DNA, the CDR3 is TGTGCCTGGAGACCCGACGGTACAACTAATGAAAAACTGTTTTTT.

The chain employs TRBV2 and TRBJ1-5; no firm D call. Germline V gene lookup returns CDR1 SNHLY and CDR2 FYNNEI. The CDR3 totals 13 residues. V was clipped by 3 bases and J by 4 bases, with 7 bases between them. The CDR3 DNA reads TGTGCCAGCAGTGAGGTAGAAAATCAGCCCCAGCATTTT. Protein product: CASSEVENQPQHF.

The J gene is TRBJ2-2, the V gene TRBV4-1, with D possibly matching TRBD1 (5 bases). Looked up from germline, CDR1 is MGHRA and CDR2 is YSYEKL. The CDR3 contains 14 residues. The germline V and J ends were trimmed by 4 bases and 4 bases, with 10 bases remaining between them. CDR3 nucleotides: TGCGCCAGCAGCCGAGACAGTTTCACCGGGGAGCTGTTTTTT. Encoded protein: CASSRDSFTGELFF.

The genes are TRBV6-1 and TRBJ2-3, with D uncertain. This CDR3 contains 12 residues. Germline V gene lookup returns CDR1 MNHNS and CDR2 SASEGT. V dropped 4 bases and J dropped 1 base, with 3 bases sitting between them. Written as DNA, the CDR3 is TGTGCCAGCAGTGGGGGCACAGATACGCAGTATTTT. Translating gives CASSGGTDTQYF.

The rearrangement links TRBV6-6 to TRBJ1-3, with D hard to call. Deletions cut 6 bases from V and 0 bases from J, with 6 bases between. This CDR3 spans 13 amino acids. The germline V gene encodes CDR1 MNHNY and CDR2 SVGAGI (reference sequence). This CDR3 reads CASRQLSGNTIYF. Written as DNA, the CDR3 is TGTGCCAGCAGGCAGCTCTCTGGAAACACCATATATTTT.

The rearrangement uses TRBV13 and TRBJ1-2; D is possibly TRBD1 (6 bases). This CDR3 contains 15 residues. Germline V gene sequence: CDR1 PRHDT, CDR2 FYEKMQ (reference sequence). Trimming removed 3 bases from V and 3 bases from J, with 14 bases in between. CDR3 coding DNA: TGTGCCAGCAGCTTCCTCGGGGGGCGCGACTATGGCTACACCTTC. It translates to CASSFLGGRDYGYTF.

The rearrangement uses TRBV7-9 and TRBJ2-1, with D perhaps TRBD2 (6 bases). This CDR3 comprises 16 residues. Trimming cost V 5 bases and J 5 bases, with 19 bases left between them. Germline CDR1 is SEHNR and CDR2 is FQNEAQ (reference sequence). The CDR3 DNA reads as TGTGCCAGCAGCCAACGCATTGAGTGGGAGGACAATGAGCAGTTCTTC. Translation: CASSQRIEWEDNEQFF.

The chain links TRBV6-5 to TRBJ2-7; 9 nucleotides match TRBD2. In germline, CDR1 is MNHEY, CDR2 SVGAGI. This CDR3 comprises 15 residues. The junction had 10 bases not matched to a gene; V was cut back by 5 bases and J by 5 bases. The DNA for the CDR3 is TGTGCCAGCAGTAGGCGGGGGGGCCGTTTCGACGAGCAGTACTTC. Protein product: CASSRRGGRFDEQYF.

This clone has just a few counts. The V gene is TRBV2, the J gene TRBJ2-1; 9 bases line up with TRBD2. The V gene's germline CDR1 is SNHLY and CDR2 FYNNEI. The CDR3 length is 14 residues. V shed 4 bases and J 7 bases; nucleotides not matched to a gene: 5. CDR3 protein: CASSGAGGRNEQFF. The CDR3 bases are TGTGCCAGCAGTGGAGCGGGGGGTCGGAATGAGCAGTTCTTC.

The V call is TRBV10-3, the J call TRBJ2-5; D call uncertain. The length of the CDR3 is 14 residues. Deletions cut 0 bases from V and 3 bases from J, with 8 bases between. From germline, CDR1 is ENHRY and CDR2 SYGVKD. CDR3 nucleotide sequence: TGTGCCATCAGTGAGTCGGCAGAGAAAGAGACCCAGTACTTC. Its translation: CAISESAEKETQYF.

The J gene is TRBJ1-1, the V gene TRBV4-3; perhaps TRBD1 as D (5 bases). Trimming removed 4 bases from V and 8 bases from J, with 14 bases in between. Per germline, CDR1 LGHNA and CDR2 YSLEER. The CDR3 contains 13 residues. This CDR3 reads CASSLTKAGEAFF. CDR3 nucleotides: TGCGCCAGCAGCCTCACCAAGGCAGGGGAAGCTTTCTTT.